This T cell receptor (beta chain) is drawn from a study of response to subunit inactivated influenza vaccine. CDR3 length: 15 residues. Germline V lookup: CDR1 SGHRS, CDR2 YFSETQ. V dropped 6 bases and J dropped 4; count of bases not matched to a gene: 11. TCRdb re-called the RT-PCR reads through MiXCR, storing one row per CDR3 protein. The table lists fewer than 200,000 distinct CDR3 sequences, 7.5% to 10% of them singletons, with approximately 11% in the top ten. This clonotype was seen ten or more times. The starting material was non-naive T cells sorted from PBMCs, obtained on the day of vaccination. The chain carries TRBV5-1 and TRBJ2-5; TRBD1 aligns across 8 bases. The TCR was taken from a man in his forties or fifties who received an inactivated influenza vaccine. The DNA for the CDR3 is TGCGCCAGCAACCCGACAGGGGCGGTAGTAGAGACCCAGTACTTC. Translation gives CASNPTGAVVETQYF.